These 23 T cell receptor beta chains originate from one sample sequenced in a study of monozygotic twins with inflammatory bowel disease. TCRdb reprocessed the 5' RACE reads, keeping one entry per CDR3 protein, no DNA. Its listing shows 400,000 to 500,000 distinct CDR3 sequences. Input material: blood. The receptor set was obtained from a human donor with ulcerative colitis or Crohn's disease, or a healthy co-twin of an affected twin (not recorded which).

This rearrangement joins TRBV20-1 to TRBJ1-2; checking the TCRdb D call of TRBD1 is not possible without DNA. The germline V gene has CDR1 DFQATT and CDR2 SNEGSKA (reference sequence). The CDR3 runs 13 residues. CDR3 residues: CSARDGGSYGYTF.

The chain links TRBV12-3 or TRBV12-4 to TRBJ1-1; TCRdb selects TRBD1, and the lack of DNA leaves this call unchecked. The CDR3 covers 12 residues. This CDR3 is CASSSRGTEAFF.

The gene calls are TRBV6-2 or TRBV6-3 and TRBJ2-1; TCRdb's D call of TRBD2 is untestable without DNA. The CDR3 runs 15 residues. The germline V gene encodes CDR1 MNHEY and CDR2 SVGEGT. The chain's CDR3 is CASSYSSSGNVEQFF.

The chain joins TRBV7-2 to TRBJ2-7. Per germline, CDR1 SGHTA and CDR2 FQGNSA. CDR3 length: 12 amino acids. Here the CDR3 reads CASSLHSDEQYF.

This chain joins TRBV10-3 and TRBJ2-3; TCRdb returns TRBD1, unconfirmable since there is no DNA. The CDR3 contains 15 residues. CDR1 is ENHRY, CDR2 SYGVKD, per germline. The CDR3 protein is CAISVGDPSTDTQYF.

The J gene is TRBJ2-5, the V gene TRBV25-1; the D call from TCRdb, TRBD2, cannot be confirmed without DNA. This CDR3 region has 14 residues. Germline CDR1 MGHDK, CDR2 SYGVNS. The CDR3 region is CASSEGLALETQYF.

This chain joins TRBV7-2 and TRBJ2-3; the TRBD2 assignment by TCRdb is unverifiable without DNA. CDR1 and CDR2 (germline): SGHTA, FQGNSA. The CDR3 extends over 17 amino acids. The CDR3 protein is CASSTQTSGASTDTQYF.

The genes are TRBV27 and TRBJ1-1; lacking DNA, the TRBD1 call made by TCRdb goes unchecked. The CDR3 consists of 14 residues. Germline assignment: CDR1 MNHEY and CDR2 SMNVEV (reference sequence). CDR3 in amino acids: CASSFQGWSTEAFF.

V gene TRBV7-8 combines with J gene TRBJ1-5. The germline V gene encodes CDR1 SGHVS and CDR2 FQNEAQ. This CDR3 region has 13 residues. The CDR3 loop reads CASNNGGNQPQHF.

This rearrangement joins TRBV3-1 to TRBJ2-5; TCRdb lists TRBD1, though no DNA is available to test this call. There are 14 residues in the CDR3. The germline V gene encodes CDR1 LGHDT and CDR2 YNNKEL (reference sequence). The CDR3 is CASSPRTKQETQYF.

The chain uses TRBV20-1 and TRBJ1-5; TCRdb indicates TRBD1, and absent DNA this call remains unverified. CDR3 length: 16 amino acids. The germline gives CDR1 DFQATT, CDR2 SNEGSKA (reference sequence). The CDR3 is CSARDKDRGINQPQHF.

The chain joins TRBV6-1 to TRBJ2-7. Germline CDR1 is MNHNS and CDR2 is SASEGT. This CDR3 is built from 13 residues. CDR3 in amino acids: CASSEQSQYEQYF.

The chain couples TRBV6-1 to TRBJ1-2; TCRdb names TRBD1, which stays unverified in the absence of DNA. The germline V gene has CDR1 MNHNS and CDR2 SASEGT. The CDR3 has 14 residues. The CDR3 here is CASSEASGGYGYTF.

The V gene is TRBV7-2, the J gene TRBJ2-5; TCRdb gives TRBD2 as the D gene, but with no DNA this cannot be confirmed. CDR1 and CDR2 (germline): SGHTA, FQGNSA. The CDR3 extends over 16 amino acids. The CDR3 sequence is CASSLRVAGYQETQYF.

The chain combines TRBV19 with TRBJ1-1. Per germline, CDR1 LNHDA and CDR2 SQIVND (reference sequence). The CDR3 runs to 13 residues. CDR3 loop: CASSIDRGTEAFF.

CDR3 loop: CASSGAGGLGEKLFF. This rearrangement joins TRBV7-2 to TRBJ1-4; TCRdb reports TRBD1, a call that lacks DNA to check it against. CDR1 and CDR2 from the germline V gene are SGHTA and FQGNSA. The CDR3 contains 15 residues. Drawing the rest from reference TRBV7-2 and TRBJ1-4, the complete variable domain is GAGVSQSPSNKVTEKGKDVELRCDPISGHTALYWYRQSLGQGLEFLIYFQGNSAPDKSGLPSDRFSAERTGGSVSTLTIQRTQQEDSAVYLCASSGAGGLGEKLFFGSGTQLSVL.

The V and J genes are TRBV7-3 and TRBJ2-5. Germline CDR1 reads SGHTA; CDR2 reads FQGTGA. The CDR3 loop spans 13 amino acids. The CDR3 sequence: CASSLTRKETQYF.

This rearrangement joins TRBV20-1 to TRBJ1-2; TCRdb proposes TRBD1, but this gene call is untestable without DNA. CDR1 is DFQATT and CDR2 is SNEGSKA in the germline V gene (reference sequence). This CDR3 region has 14 residues. CDR3 residues: CSAYFGTQNYGYTF.

V is TRBV7-9 and J is TRBJ2-3; TCRdb gives TRBD2 as the D gene, but with no DNA this cannot be confirmed. CDR3 length: 13 residues. CDR1 and CDR2 from the germline V gene are SEHNR and FQNEAQ (reference sequence). CDR3 residues: CASIQRGTDTQYF.

This chain joins TRBV4-3 and TRBJ2-1; TCRdb names TRBD1, which stays unverified in the absence of DNA. This CDR3 region has 20 residues. CDR1 and CDR2 (germline): LGHNA, YSLEER. The CDR3 is CASSQGLDPGDLFSYNEQFF.

The rearrangement joins TRBV7-2 to TRBJ2-7. CDR1 and CDR2 (germline): SGHTA, FQGNSA. The CDR3 is made up of 13 amino acids. The CDR3 protein is CASSLVLRDEQYF.

The chain joins TRBV5-1 to TRBJ1-1; the D call from TCRdb, TRBD1, cannot be confirmed without DNA. The CDR3 consists of 12 residues. From germline, CDR1 is SGHRS and CDR2 YFSETQ. CDR3 sequence: CASSLDRVEAFF.

Here the CDR3 reads CASGPSWGDYGYTF. The chain carries TRBV12-5 and TRBJ1-2; TCRdb picks TRBD1, but there is no DNA to check that call. The CDR3 has 14 amino acids. Germline V CDR1 and CDR2: LGHNT, FRNRAP.